This T cell receptor (beta chain) was retrieved from a study of blood T cell repertoires in COVID-19 (dated by TCRdb to the early 2020s). Some background on the complete study: Collaborator samples came from the United States, Italy and Spain and covered acute and convalescent phases of COVID-19. The material from the prospective study consisted of cDNA or gDNA derived from T cells, B-cell-depleted T cells, or PBMCs. Deeply sampled blood TCRbeta repertoires from subjects exposed to, actively infected with, or recovered from COVID-19 were included in the dataset. The repertoires were released in a freely available public database meant as a resource for research on the immune response to SARS-CoV-2. The samples were drawn from two sources: the first 160 participants of the ongoing ImmuneRACE study, and 1,200 or so subjects contributed by 6 global collaborators. Nearly every sample came with metadata listing a de-identified subject ID, COVID-19 status, age in years and sex. HLA class I and class II types, where available, came from metadata supplied by the sample provider rather than from assay-based typing. Results the study describes overall, beyond this receptor: The quantity of clinical and demographic metadata differed by source and by participant and was supplied without curation.

Whole blood was collected in K2EDTA tubes by collaborating institutions according to the institutions' own protocols. For TCRbeta analysis, collaborators shipped samples in one of three forms: frozen whole blood, isolated PBMCs, or DNA extracted from either of those sample types. The V end gives up 8 bases and the J end 3 bases, leaving 9 bases in the junction not matched to a gene. The CDR3 holds 14 amino acids from the cysteine to the phenylalanine. The CDR3 DNA has 42 bases and is translated from base 1. CDR1 and CDR2 are drawn from the germline V gene: MDHEN, SYDVKM. A word on this clone: It lacks a known antigen. No much larger clone is present one base from it, and per-base qualities are unavailable.

The immunoSEQ Assay, a bias-controlled multiplex PCR, was used to amplify TCRbeta CDR3 regions from genomic DNA. In the authors' own workflow: Within the assay, amplification of reference gene primers was used to estimate how many nucleated cells each sample contained. Sequence reads were collapsed and filtered to measure the absolute abundance of every unique TCRbeta CDR3 rearrangement. For each sample, productive Simpson clonality was calculated as the square root of Simpson's diversity index over productive rearrangements. TCRdb took over this immuneACCESS table, retaining in-frame rearrangements with V and J assigned. Such tables are incomplete; in checked studies, under half of the missing clones stem from an unresolved V gene, and the remainder is unexplained. V and J calls plus clone size are reproduced from that table; the DNA served to infer D and trimming. This sample is represented by about 150,000 clones; over 80% of them were singletons. Roughly 2.8% of the sample belongs to the ten largest clones.

Here the chain combines TRBV28 and TRBJ1-1, with TRBD1 identical over 7 junction bases. This receptor was identified in a woman aged 60-70 years with acute or convalescent COVID-19. Specimen: peripheral blood. The CDR3 region: CASLKGGADTEAFF. The DNA sequence is given as TGTGCCAGCTTAAAAGGGGGCGCGGACACTGAAGCTTTCTTT.